The T cell receptor (beta chain) described here comes from a study of shared clonotypes between healthy human individuals. Study outcomes and limitations: Sequencing of the sorted subsets was shown by rarefaction to be incomplete despite large depth.

The authors loaded about 0.2 ug DNA, 30,000 to 35,000 T cell genomes, into sorted-subset replicate PCRs. As originally analysed: Quality scores were absent from the junction-only immunoSEQ sequences, so filtering differed. Sequencing used immunoSEQ multiplex PCR; TCRdb keeps in-frame clones, though not all of them. V and J calls and clone size are those listed in that table; D and trimming were worked out from the DNA. This table holds around 2,100,000 clones, around 96% found once. Worth noting for this clone: Its antigen is not identified.

Germline CDR1 SGHDN, CDR2 FVKESK. This CDR3 has 12 amino acids. The V end lost 1 base, the J end lost 4 bases, and 4 bases lay between the germline ends. CD8 cells classed as naive were CD45RO-negative and positively selected for CCR7, excluding terminally differentiated effector memory CD45RA+ cells. The chain carries TRBV14 and TRBJ1-1; D remains ambiguous. This sequence was found in a man between 18 and 29 years old in good health. Sample: naive CD8+ T cells sorted from blood. CDR3 protein: CASSQASTEAFF. The CDR3, as DNA: TGTGCCAGCAGCCAAGCGAGCACTGAAGCTTTCTTT.